This is a list of T cell receptor beta chains from one sample in a study of CD8 T cells in ankylosing spondylitis. Each CDR3 protein gets one entry after TCRdb re-called the 5' RACE reads with MiXCR. The sample has nearly 250,000 distinct CDR3 sequences, 30% to 35% seen once. The sequencing sample was made of blood, either unsorted or a sorted T cell fraction (not recorded which). Receptors were obtained from a male donor with ankylosing spondylitis or in good health (not recorded which). The CDR3 runs from the conserved cysteine through the conserved F or W. Each record gives: D gene, J gene, CDR3 length, clone size, V gene, CDR3 DNA, CDR3 protein. D genes are given only for firm matches. Only some rows state a clone size, as once, few, many or a class for expanded clones.

>TRBD1|TRBJ1-2|16|-|TRBV20-1
TGCAGTGCTAGACTTACGGGACAGGGGGCCGGAGGAGGCTACACCTTC
CSARLTGQGAGGGYTF
>-|TRBJ2-3|16|-|TRBV7-6
TGTGCCAGCAGCGCCTCCGGGGGTATTCGAGGTGATACGCAGTATTTT
CASSASGGIRGDTQYF
>-|TRBJ1-2|13|-|TRBV29-1
TGCAGCGTAAATTACAGAGGAATCTATGGCTACACCTTC
CSVNYRGIYGYTF
>TRBD1|TRBJ2-1|15|few|TRBV4-1
TGCGCCAGCAGCCCCGACAGGGGCAATAATATTGAGCAGTTCTTC
CASSPDRGNNIEQFF
>-|TRBJ1-1|13|-|TRBV2
TGTGCCAGTGGGGGGAGGGCCGACACTGAAGCTTTCTTT
CASGGRADTEAFF
>-|TRBJ1-1|13|-|TRBV18
TGTGCCAGCTCACCAATGCTGGACACTGAAGCTTTCTTT
CASSPMLDTEAFF
>-|TRBJ2-5|14|-|TRBV9
TGTGCCAGCAGCCCCGGGACCTACCAAGAGACCCAGTACTTC
CASSPGTYQETQYF
>TRBD1|TRBJ2-1|13|few|TRBV7-9
TGTGCCACGAGGACAGGGGGCTACAATGAGCAGTTCTTC
CATRTGGYNEQFF
>-|TRBJ2-1|14|few|TRBV5-1
TGCGCCAGCAGCTTGGGTTCCGCCTACAATGAGCAGTTCTTC
CASSLGSAYNEQFF
>-|TRBJ2-7|14|once|TRBV28
TGTGCCAGCAGTTTACGCCGGACGACAGCCGAGCAGTACTTC
CASSLRRTTAEQYF
>TRBD2|TRBJ2-1|14|few|TRBV27
TGTGCCAGCAGGGGCCGGGGGGAAGACAATGAGCAGTTCTTC
CASRGRGEDNEQFF
>-|TRBJ1-1|17|few|TRBV6-1
TGTGCCAGCAGTCCAGGGGTCCTAAGGCGGGTGAACACTGAAGCTTTCTTT
CASSPGVLRRVNTEAFF
>TRBD1|TRBJ2-2|16|-|TRBV7-9
TGTGCCAGCAGCTTAGCAGGGGGCTCTGGCACCGGGGAGCTGTTTTTT
CASSLAGGSGTGELFF